One and the same sample provided the 29 T cell receptor beta chains below, sequenced in a study of T cell responses to AZD1222 COVID-19 vaccine. Profiling relied on immunoSEQ multiplex PCR, and the TCRdb table lists in-frame clones only, not all of them. The sample has around 190,000 clones; around 90% are singletons. The specimen was peripheral blood, collected on day 0 of AZD1222 vaccination. These receptors all come from an adult in good health.

Note on this clone: The junction differs from germline at one of its ends, possibly a read error. The V and J genes are TRBV7-7 and TRBJ2-2; D not certain. CDR1 SSHAT and CDR2 FNYEAQ come from the germline V gene (reference sequence). CDR3 length: 14 amino acids. CDR3 protein: CASSLSRMSGELFF. CDR3 coding DNA: TGTGCTAGCAGCTTATCCAGGATGTCCGGGGAGCTGTTTTTT.

The chain couples TRBV6-1 to TRBJ1-5; no reliable D call. This CDR3 has 15 amino acids. Germline CDR1 and CDR2: MNHNS and SASEGT. V was pared by 0 bases and J by 3 bases, with 9 bases between. The CDR3 bases are TGTGCCAGCAGTGAAGCGGCGAGGTCCAATCAGCCCCAGCATTTT. Its protein is CASSEAARSNQPQHF.

The V and J genes are TRBV4-1 and TRBJ2-3, with unresolved D. CDR3 length: 13 amino acids. In germline, CDR1 is MGHRA, CDR2 YSYEKL. The V and J ends lost 4 bases and 3 bases respectively, with 8 bases between them. CDR3 bases: TGCGCCAGCAGCCTTCTTGGTACAGATACGCAGTATTTT. It encodes CASSLLGTDTQYF.

A word on this clone: Other DNA sequences in this sample translate to the same CDR3. The chain employs TRBV13 and TRBJ2-7; 7 bases are a match to TRBD1. Germline-derived CDR1 and CDR2 are PRHDT and FYEKMQ (reference sequence). CDR3 length: 14 amino acids. The V and J ends lost 6 bases and 1 base, in that order; junction bases with no gene match: 6. CDR3 loop: CASSHVQGSYEQYF. The CDR3, as DNA: TGTGCCAGCAGTCACGTACAGGGGTCCTACGAGCAGTACTTC.

The chain combines TRBV5-1 with TRBJ2-5, with 10 positions matching TRBD1. The CDR3 runs to 19 residues. With V trimmed by 0 bases and J by 7 bases, 18 bases remained unmatched. Germline-derived CDR1 and CDR2 are SGHRS and YFSETQ. DNA for the CDR3: TGCGCCAGCAGCTTGGAGTTGTCCGGAGGGACAGGGGTCTGGCGGACCCAGTACTTC. Its protein is CASSLELSGGTGVWRTQYF. The variable domain in full, with the rest retrieved from reference TRBV5-1 and TRBJ2-5, is KAGVTQTPRYLIKTRGQQVTLSCSPISGHRSVSWYQQTPGQGLQFLFEYFSETQRNKGNFPGRFSGRQFSNSRSEMNVSTLELGDSALYLCASSLELSGGTGVWRTQYFGPGTRLLVL.

The V call is TRBV10-3, the J call TRBJ1-5, with TRBD1 matching 9 bases. The CDR3 totals 16 residues. Germline V gives CDR1 ENHRY, CDR2 SYGVKD. J lost 2 bases, V lost 10 bases, and 12 bases had no gene match. The CDR3 sequence is CATAPGQGDGNQPQHF. The CDR3 DNA sequence: TGTGCCACCGCCCCGGGACAGGGAGATGGCAATCAGCCCCAGCATTTT.

The rearrangement links TRBV5-1 to TRBJ2-7; D remains ambiguous. Germline assignment: CDR1 SGHRS and CDR2 YFSETQ. This CDR3 is 14 amino acids long. V was trimmed by 0 bases and J by 0 bases, leaving 7 bases between them. CDR3 sequence reads: CASSLDGFSYEQYF. CDR3 in DNA: TGCGCCAGCAGCTTGGACGGTTTCTCCTACGAGCAGTACTTC.

The J gene is TRBJ2-2, the V gene TRBV5-6; tentatively, D is TRBD1 (6 bases). The V gene lost 0 bases and the J gene lost 3 bases, with 9 bases spanning the gap. Germline CDR1 and CDR2: SGHDT and YYEEEE. The CDR3 is 15 residues long. The CDR3 DNA is TGTGCCAGCAGCTTGGGGGGGACATACACCGGGGAGCTGTTTTTT. It encodes CASSLGGTYTGELFF.

This chain links TRBV5-1 with TRBJ1-6, with D unresolved. V dropped 1 base and J dropped 1 base, with 9 bases sitting between them. CDR3 size: 16 residues. Germline assignment: CDR1 SGHRS and CDR2 YFSETQ. The chain's CDR3 is CASSLLDRSYNSPLHF. The CDR3 nucleotides read TGCGCCAGCAGCTTGTTGGACCGATCCTATAATTCACCCCTCCACTTT. Full variable domain (missing parts from reference TRBV5-1 and TRBJ1-6): KAGVTQTPRYLIKTRGQQVTLSCSPISGHRSVSWYQQTPGQGLQFLFEYFSETQRNKGNFPGRFSGRQFSNSRSEMNVSTLELGDSALYLCASSLLDRSYNSPLHFGNGTRLTVT.

The rearrangement links TRBV25-1 to TRBJ1-2; D is unclear. The CDR3 is made up of 8 amino acids. V was cut by 11 bases and J by 8 bases, with 6 bases left in between. Per germline, CDR1 MGHDK and CDR2 SYGVNS. The CDR3 spells CAQKGYTF. Here the CDR3 DNA reads TGTGCCCAGAAGGGCTACACCTTC.

This chain uses TRBV29-1 with TRBJ2-7; D unclear. Germline V CDR1 and CDR2: SQVTM, ANQGSEA. Trimming shortened V by 5 bases and J by 5 bases, and 13 bases separated the two germline ends. The CDR3 consists of 12 residues. CDR3 coding DNA: TGCAGCGTTAATGGGCTCCGGAACGAGCAGTACTTC. This encodes CSVNGLRNEQYF.

V and J are TRBV19 and TRBJ2-7, with TRBD1 identical over 9 bases. J lost 2 bases, V lost 3 bases, and 2 bases had no gene match. The CDR3 sequence is 14 residues long. From germline, CDR1 is LNHDA and CDR2 SQIVND (reference sequence). The DNA of the CDR3 is TGTGCCAGTAGTATGGGACAGGGAGCCTACGAGCAGTACTTC. Residues: CASSMGQGAYEQYF.

The chain links TRBV6-5 to TRBJ1-4; D is unclear. Between the trimmed V and J ends, which lost 6 bases and 0 bases, there was a span of 11 bases. The CDR3 contains 15 residues. CDR1 is MNHEY, CDR2 SVGAGI, per germline. This CDR3 reads CASSLSAATNEKLFF. The CDR3 nucleotides are TGTGCCAGCAGCTTGTCGGCTGCAACTAATGAAAAACTGTTTTTT.

The rearrangement links TRBV27 to TRBJ1-3; D not certain. This CDR3 spans 13 amino acids. Trimming stripped 6 bases from V and 4 bases from J, with 10 bases between. Germline V CDR1 and CDR2: MNHEY, SMNVEV (reference sequence). In nucleotides, the CDR3 is TGTGCCAGCAGCAAGCTCTTCGGAAACACCATATATTTT. Translation gives CASSKLFGNTIYF.

The V and J genes are TRBV6-4 and TRBJ1-2; D is ambiguous. CDR1 MRHNA and CDR2 SNTAGT come from the germline V gene. The CDR3 has 13 residues. Trimming pared 2 bases from V and 2 bases from J, leaving 6 bases between. The chain's CDR3 is CASSDHPNYGYTF. CDR3 nucleotide sequence: TGTGCCAGCAGTGACCACCCCAACTATGGCTACACCTTC.

The chain links TRBV10-1 to TRBJ2-3; TRBD1 agrees at 7 bases. This CDR3 contains 16 residues. Trimming cost V 3 bases and J 5 bases; bases outside gene matches: 11. Germline CDR1 is WNHNN and CDR2 is SYGVQD (reference sequence). CDR3 sequence: CASSDPIGTAEDTQYF. CDR3 sequence (DNA): TGCGCCAGCAGTGACCCCATCGGGACAGCGGAAGATACGCAGTATTTT.

V is TRBV3-1 (or the pseudogene TRBV3-2) and J is TRBJ2-5, with TRBD2 matching over 13 bases. J lost 7 bases, V lost 3 bases, and 5 bases had no gene match. This CDR3 is built from 15 residues. Germline loops: CDR1 LGHDT, CDR2 YNNKEL (reference sequence). CDR3 in amino acids: CASSHGLAGVGTQYF. The DNA for the CDR3 is TGTGCCAGCAGCCACGGACTAGCGGGAGTGGGGACCCAGTACTTC.

A note on this clone: An end of the junction differs from the germline gene, which may be a read error. The chain uses TRBV28 and TRBJ2-7; 11 positions match TRBD1. Germline V gene data show CDR1 as MDHEN and CDR2 as SYDVKM. The CDR3 consists of 14 residues. CDR3 sequence (DNA): TGTGCCAGCACTTTATCCGGGACAGGGGGGTTGCAGTACTTC. Translation gives CASTLSGTGGLQYF.

A few counts support this clone. The chain carries TRBV7-9 and TRBJ2-2, with 7 bases identical to TRBD2. V was pared by 4 bases and J by 6 bases, with 8 bases of the junction left unmatched. The CDR3 has 15 amino acids. CDR1 and CDR2 (germline): SEHNR, FQNEAQ (reference sequence). The CDR3 nucleotides are TGTGCCAGCAGCTCGGGACTACGGGGATCCGGGGAGCTGTTTTTT. It encodes CASSSGLRGSGELFF.

This rearrangement joins TRBV5-1 to TRBJ2-3; D tentatively reads TRBD1 or TRBD2 (5 bases each). The CDR3 is 16 amino acids. Trimming removed 4 bases from V and 2 bases from J, with 17 bases in between. The germline CDR1 and CDR2 sequences are SGHRS and YFSETQ. CDR3 amino acids: CASSPGTAYSTDTQYF. CDR3 in DNA: TGCGCCAGCAGCCCCGGGACGGCTTATTCCACAGATACGCAGTATTTT.

The rearrangement uses TRBV5-1 and TRBJ2-7; D unclear. Trimming cost V 4 bases and J 1 base, with 6 bases left between them. CDR1 is SGHRS, CDR2 YFSETQ, per germline. The CDR3 spans 12 residues. In DNA, the CDR3 is TGCGCCAGCAGCCCCGAGTCCTACGAGCAGTACTTC. It is translated as CASSPESYEQYF.

The rearrangement joins TRBV27 to TRBJ2-7, with D possibly being TRBD1 or TRBD2 (5 bases each). The CDR3 has 14 residues. Between the trimmed V and J ends, which lost 7 bases and 3 bases, there was a span of 16 bases. CDR1 is MNHEY, CDR2 SMNVEV, per germline (reference sequence). CDR3 bases: TGTGCCAGCACCGGTCCCGGGACCTTCTACGAGCAGTACTTC. Translated: CASTGPGTFYEQYF.

This clone was seen once. The genes are TRBV4-2 and TRBJ2-5; 7 nucleotides match TRBD2. V lost 4 bases, J lost 0 bases, and 11 bases stayed unmatched. The length of the CDR3 is 17 residues. Germline V CDR1 and CDR2: LGHNA, YNFKEQ. The CDR3 loop is CASSLEETAGYQETQYF. The CDR3, as DNA: TGTGCCAGCAGCCTCGAGGAGACAGCGGGGTACCAAGAGACCCAGTACTTC.

The rearrangement links TRBV7-9 to TRBJ2-5, with 9 bases matching TRBD1. The ends lost 5 bases at V and 4 bases at J; junction bases unmatched: 2. This CDR3 is built from 13 residues. The germline V gene has CDR1 SEHNR and CDR2 FQNEAQ (reference sequence). CDR3 in DNA: TGTGCCAGCAGCGGGACAGGGCCAGAGACCCAGTACTTC. Translated, it gives CASSGTGPETQYF. Drawing the rest from reference TRBV7-9 and TRBJ2-5, the complete variable domain is DTGVSQNPRHKITKRGQNVTFRCDPISEHNRLYWYRQTLGQGPEFLTYFQNEAQLEKSRLLSDRFSAERPKGSFSTLEIQRTEQGDSAMYLCASSGTGPETQYFGPGTRLLVL.

This chain connects TRBV28 to TRBJ1-6; weak D call: TRBD1 (5 bases). CDR3 size: 15 residues. Germline V gene data show CDR1 as MDHEN and CDR2 as SYDVKM. V lost 6 bases to trimming and J lost 7 bases, with 16 bases between them. The CDR3 protein is CASRGGPRGNSPLHF. In nucleotides, the CDR3 is TGTGCCAGCAGGGGGGGACCCCGCGGCAATTCACCCCTCCACTTT.

This chain uses TRBV14 with TRBJ2-2; no clear D. Germline values: CDR1 SGHDN, CDR2 FVKESK. The CDR3 totals 14 residues. V was shortened by 1 base and J by 0 bases, with 3 bases between the two germline ends. The CDR3 bases are TGTGCCAGCAGCCAAGCACCGAACACCGGGGAGCTGTTTTTT. Translating it yields CASSQAPNTGELFF.

This sequence joins TRBV11-3 and TRBJ1-3; possibly TRBD1 for D (6 bases). Germline CDR1 reads SGHNT; CDR2 reads YENEEA. CDR3 length equals 15 residues. The V end lost 5 bases, the J end lost 4 bases, and 15 bases lay between the germline ends. The CDR3 DNA reads as TGTGCCAGCAGCCCCCGCTGGGGGGCAGGAAACACCATATATTTT. The encoded protein is CASSPRWGAGNTIYF.

This rearrangement joins TRBV5-1 to TRBJ2-3; D gene uncertain. This CDR3 contains 13 residues. Germline loops: CDR1 SGHRS, CDR2 YFSETQ. Trimming pared 5 bases from V and 2 bases from J, leaving 9 bases between. The CDR3 sequence: CASSDKLTDTQYF. As DNA, the CDR3 is TGCGCCAGCAGTGATAAACTCACAGATACGCAGTATTTT.

There are a few counts of this clone. This chain links TRBV5-1 with TRBJ1-2; D gene ambiguous. Trimming cost V 1 base and J 3 bases, with 7 bases left between them. The CDR3 length is 13 residues. The V gene's germline CDR1 is SGHRS and CDR2 YFSETQ. DNA of the CDR3: TGCGCCAGCAGCTTGAGCCAGTACTATGGCTACACCTTC. Its protein is CASSLSQYYGYTF.